The T cell receptor (beta chain) under discussion was sequenced for a study of blood T cell repertoires in COVID-19. Study background: Acute and convalescent COVID-19 specimens originated in the United States, Italy and Spain.

The CDR3 contains 14 residues. Trimming took 2 bases from V and 5 from J, leaving 13 bases between them. From germline, CDR1 is SGHRS and CDR2 YFSETQ. In the study's own analysis: Estimates of nucleated cell counts were drawn from the amplification of reference gene primers. Sequencing used immunoSEQ multiplex PCR; TCRdb keeps in-frame clones, though not all of them. V and J calls and clone size are as listed in that table; D and trimming were resolved from the DNA. The sample gives approximately 360,000 clones, nearly 90% of which show up once; 5% to 8.5% is in the top ten. The sequencing input was peripheral blood. The receptor's source is a man aged 18-30 years with active or convalescent COVID-19. The J gene is TRBJ1-1, the V gene TRBV5-1, with D uncertain. CDR3 in amino acids: CASSFEGVSTEAFF. The CDR3 DNA sequence: TGCGCCAGCAGCTTTGAGGGCGTGAGTACTGAAGCTTTCTTT. Full variable domain (missing parts from reference TRBV5-1 and TRBJ1-1): KAGVTQTPRYLIKTRGQQVTLSCSPISGHRSVSWYQQTPGQGLQFLFEYFSETQRNKGNFPGRFSGRQFSNSRSEMNVSTLELGDSALYLCASSFEGVSTEAFFGQGTRLTVV.